These 18 T cell receptor beta chains came from one sample sequenced in a study of blood T cells in healthy people across ages. Combining a sample-barcoded 5' primer with a J-beta primer mix, a second PCR ran for roughly 6 to 12 cycles. TCRdb processed the 5' RACE reads anew with MiXCR; each CDR3 protein has one entry. The table has about 780,000 distinct CDR3 sequences, roughly 24% seen once; the top ten hold around 3%. The same sample was also studied in work on T cells of mothers and their children.

Sequencing was carried out using blood. These receptors were obtained from a boy between 10 and 17 years old in good health.

The rearrangement joins TRBV29-1 to TRBJ2-1; tentatively, D is TRBD1 or TRBD2 (5 bases each). Trimming stripped 7 bases from V and 12 bases from J, with 16 bases between. The CDR3 is 11 residues long. CDR1 and CDR2 (germline): SQVTM, ANQGSEA. The CDR3 coding sequence is TGCAGCGGGGACGGTGGGTACGGGCAGTTCTTC. Residues: CSGDGGYGQFF.

The CDR3 nucleotides read TGTGCCAGCAGCGTAGGAGTAGACAATCAGCCCCAGCATTTT. Translating it yields CASSVGVDNQPQHF. V usage is TRBV9 and J usage is TRBJ1-5; no clear D. In germline, CDR1 is SGDLS, CDR2 YYNGEE. V dropped 0 bases and J dropped 3 bases, with 7 bases sitting between them. CDR3 length: 14 residues.

V is TRBV10-3 and J is TRBJ2-7; 9 nucleotides align to TRBD1. Looked up from germline, CDR1 is ENHRY and CDR2 is SYGVKD. There are 16 residues in the CDR3. With 0 bases clipped from V and 0 bases from J, the junction kept 3 bases outside the gene matches. CDR3 in DNA: TGTGCCATCAGTGAGTCAACAGGGGGCAGCTCCTACGAGCAGTACTTC. Its translation is CAISESTGGSSYEQYF.

Only a few counts were recorded for this clonotype. The genes are TRBV12-3 or TRBV12-4 and TRBJ1-4, with D uncertain. The CDR3 extends over 13 amino acids. V lost 2 bases, J lost 7 bases, and 8 bases lay in between. For the CDR3, the DNA is TGTGCCAGCAGTTTATCTGGAAGTGAAAAACTGTTTTTT. Protein product: CASSLSGSEKLFF.

V gene TRBV12-3 or TRBV12-4 combines with J gene TRBJ2-7; D possibly corresponds to TRBD1 (6 bases). V was shortened by 3 bases and J by 2 bases, with 14 bases between the two germline ends. The CDR3 is made up of 15 amino acids. The CDR3 DNA reads as TGTGCCAGCAGTTTTCGGCAGGGGCGAACCTACGAGCAGTACTTC. Residues: CASSFRQGRTYEQYF.

As to this clonotype: A much larger clone is a single base away; this may be a read error. J is TRBJ1-6 and V is TRBV5-5; no firm D call. Trimming removed 2 bases from V and 0 bases from J, with 12 bases in between. Germline V gene data show CDR1 as SGHKS and CDR2 as YYEKEE (reference sequence). The CDR3 spans 17 residues. CDR3 in DNA: TGTGCCAGCAGCTTCCCTTCGTGGAGCTCCTATAATTCACCCCTCCACTTT. Translation gives CASSFPSWSSYNSPLHF.

This clonotype appeared many times. The rearrangement links TRBV12-3 or TRBV12-4 to TRBJ1-1; D may be TRBD1 (5 bases). This CDR3 is 13 amino acids long. The ends were cut back, 5 bases at V and 7 bases at J, with 14 bases in the middle. CDR3 bases: TGTGCCAGCAGTCCCGGGACTACATATGAAGCTTTCTTT. Residues: CASSPGTTYEAFF.

The chain links TRBV3-1 to TRBJ2-6; D gene unclear. In germline, CDR1 is LGHDT, CDR2 YNNKEL (reference sequence). Trimming cost V 6 bases and J 2 bases, with 20 bases left between them. This CDR3 is 18 amino acids long. CDR3 nucleotide sequence: TGTGCCAGCAGAGGAACTCCTAGGCTTAGTCCTGGGGCCAACGTCCTGACTTTC. This codes for CASRGTPRLSPGANVLTF.

This chain joins TRBV29-1 and TRBJ1-3; 7 bases map to TRBD1. Germline values: CDR1 SQVTM, CDR2 ANQGSEA. Losses at the gene ends were 1 base for V and 5 bases for J; bases not matched to a gene: 8. This CDR3 is built from 15 residues. In DNA form, the CDR3 reads TGCAGCGTTGAAGCCGCAACAGGGGCCAGAAACACCATATATTTT. Protein product: CSVEAATGARNTIYF.

To note about this clonotype: This clone may be a read error of a much larger clone one base away. This chain links TRBV2 with TRBJ2-1; a possible D gene is TRBD2 (6 bases). The CDR3 runs to 15 residues. Germline loops: CDR1 SNHLY, CDR2 FYNNEI. Trimming stripped 7 bases from V and 9 bases from J, with 22 bases between. CDR3 DNA: TGTGCCAGCAATAGAGCGTCCGGGGGAGAGATTGAGCAGTTCTTC. Translation: CASNRASGGEIEQFF.

V is TRBV12-3 or TRBV12-4 and J is TRBJ2-5; D is tentatively TRBD1 or TRBD2 (5 bases each). V lost 2 bases to trimming and J lost 4 bases, with 11 bases between them. This CDR3 is built from 14 residues. CDR3 protein: CASSLWGFGETQYF. As DNA, the CDR3 is TGTGCCAGCAGTTTATGGGGGTTCGGAGAGACCCAGTACTTC.

The J gene is TRBJ1-4, the V gene TRBV5-1; the D gene is possibly TRBD1 (5 bases). V lost 4 bases to trimming and J lost 5 bases, with 15 bases between them. The germline V gene has CDR1 SGHRS and CDR2 YFSETQ. The CDR3 consists of 15 residues. The CDR3 bases are TGCGCCAGCAGCCCCCGGGACGGAGGGAATGAAAAACTGTTTTTT. It is translated as CASSPRDGGNEKLFF.

The chain recombines TRBV29-1 with TRBJ2-7; possible D gene TRBD1, 6 bases. Germline V gene data show CDR1 as SQVTM and CDR2 as ANQGSEA. This CDR3 is built from 12 residues. V was cut by 7 bases and J by 6 bases, with 16 bases left in between. This CDR3 reads CSAIQGRREQYF. The CDR3, as DNA: TGCAGCGCCATACAGGGAAGGCGCGAGCAGTACTTC.

The chain recombines TRBV7-8 with TRBJ2-5; 11 bases agree with TRBD2. The J call may be wrong; the DNA end is better matched by TRBJ2-7. Germline V gives CDR1 SGHVS, CDR2 FQNEAQ. The CDR3 runs 17 residues. This chain's CDR3 is CASSLGPGTSGLYEQYF. In DNA, the CDR3 is TGTGCCAGCAGCTTAGGACCAGGGACTAGCGGACTCTACGAGCAGTACTTC.

This clonotype has more than one count but fewer than ten. The chain couples TRBV5-1 to TRBJ2-5; 8 nucleotides agree with TRBD2. Gene TRBJ2-1 matches the end of the DNA better, so the J call may be wrong. This CDR3 has 16 residues. The V gene's germline CDR1 is SGHRS and CDR2 YFSETQ. Here the CDR3 reads CASSLLRGGSSNEQFF. CDR3 in DNA: TGCGCCAGCAGCTTGCTCCGCGGGGGGAGTAGCAATGAGCAGTTCTTC.

In this sample, this clonotype turned up a few times. The rearrangement uses TRBV10-3 and TRBJ2-5; 12 nucleotides line up with TRBD2. Germline V gives CDR1 ENHRY, CDR2 SYGVKD. CDR3 length equals 15 residues. V was pared by 6 bases and J by 2 bases, with 4 bases of the junction left unmatched. CDR3 sequence (DNA): TGTGCCATCAGCCCGACTAGCGGGGGACAAGAGACCCAGTACTTC. Translation: CAISPTSGGQETQYF.

This clonotype was counted only a few times. This sequence joins TRBV27 and TRBJ1-1, with 10 bases aligning to TRBD1. With V trimmed by 5 bases and J by 4 bases, 7 bases remained unmatched. The germline CDR1 and CDR2 sequences are MNHEY and SMNVEV (reference sequence). CDR3 length equals 15 residues. The CDR3 spells CASSPRQGAVTEAFF. The CDR3 DNA is TGTGCCAGCAGTCCCAGACAGGGGGCGGTCACTGAAGCTTTCTTT.

The rearrangement links TRBV18 to TRBJ2-5; 9 positions agree with TRBD2. The end of the DNA aligns better with TRBJ2-7, so the J call may be wrong. The CDR3 is 15 amino acids. The germline V gene has CDR1 KGHSH and CDR2 LQKENI. The CDR3 nucleotides read TGTGCCAGCTCACCATCAGCGGGGGGTCTCTACGAGCAGTACTTC. Encoded protein: CASSPSAGGLYEQYF.